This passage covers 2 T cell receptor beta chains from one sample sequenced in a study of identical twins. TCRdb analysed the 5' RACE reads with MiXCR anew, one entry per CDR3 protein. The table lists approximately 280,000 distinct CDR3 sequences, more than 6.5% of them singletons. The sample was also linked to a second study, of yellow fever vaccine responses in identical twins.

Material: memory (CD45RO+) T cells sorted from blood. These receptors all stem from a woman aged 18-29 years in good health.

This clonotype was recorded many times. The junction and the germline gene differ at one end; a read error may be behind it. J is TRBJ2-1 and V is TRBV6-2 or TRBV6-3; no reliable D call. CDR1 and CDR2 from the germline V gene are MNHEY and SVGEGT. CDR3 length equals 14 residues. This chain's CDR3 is CASSNTETDRRGMF. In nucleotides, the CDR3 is TGTGCCAGCAGTAACACCGAGACGGACCGTCGCGGTATGTTC.

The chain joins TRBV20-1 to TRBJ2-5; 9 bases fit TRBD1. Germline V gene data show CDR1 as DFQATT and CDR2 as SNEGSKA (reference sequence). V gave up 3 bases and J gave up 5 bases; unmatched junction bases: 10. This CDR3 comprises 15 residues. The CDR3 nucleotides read TGCAGTGCTAGCAAACCCGGACAGGGGATGGAGACCCAGTACTTC. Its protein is CSASKPGQGMETQYF.